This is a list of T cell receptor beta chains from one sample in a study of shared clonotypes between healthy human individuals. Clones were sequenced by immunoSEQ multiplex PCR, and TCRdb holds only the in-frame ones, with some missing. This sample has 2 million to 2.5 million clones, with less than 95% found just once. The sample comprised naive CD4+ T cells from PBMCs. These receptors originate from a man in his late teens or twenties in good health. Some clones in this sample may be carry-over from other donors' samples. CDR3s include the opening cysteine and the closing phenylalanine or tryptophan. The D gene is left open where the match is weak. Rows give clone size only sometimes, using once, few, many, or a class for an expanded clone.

CDR3 protein: CASSLRLAGGDTQYF
CDR3 DNA: TGTGCCAGCAGCTTACGGCTAGCGGGAGGAGATACGCAGTATTTT
clone size: NA
D gene: TRBD2
J gene: TRBJ2-3
V gene: TRBV13

CDR3 protein: CASSEAGTVGFGYTF
CDR3 DNA: TGTGCCAGCTCAGAAGCCGGGACAGTCGGCTTCGGCTACACCTTC
clone size: few
D gene: TRBD1
J gene: TRBJ1-2
V gene: TRBV18

CDR3 protein: CASSAGGGAGNTGELFF
CDR3 DNA: TGTGCCAGCAGCGCCGGAGGAGGAGCGGGGAACACCGGGGAGCTGTTTTTT
clone size: NA
D gene: NA
J gene: TRBJ2-2
V gene: TRBV9

CDR3 protein: CASSVGGNSNQPQHF
CDR3 DNA: TGTGCCAGCAGCGTAGGGGGGAATAGCAATCAGCCCCAGCATTTT
clone size: few
D gene: NA
J gene: TRBJ1-5
V gene: TRBV9

CDR3 protein: CASSIWTSNEQFF
CDR3 DNA: TGTGCCAGTAGTATCTGGACTAGCAATGAGCAGTTCTTC
clone size: NA
D gene: TRBD2
J gene: TRBJ2-1
V gene: TRBV19

CDR3 protein: CASTSGLAGYEQYF
CDR3 DNA: TGTGCCAGCACCTCGGGACTAGCGGGATACGAGCAGTACTTC
clone size: NA
D gene: TRBD2
J gene: TRBJ2-7
V gene: TRBV28

CDR3 protein: CASSFGPGQGAPGELFF
CDR3 DNA: TGTGCCAGCAGCTTTGGACCGGGACAGGGGGCTCCCGGGGAGCTGTTTTTT
clone size: NA
D gene: TRBD1
J gene: TRBJ2-2
V gene: TRBV11-3

CDR3 protein: CASSLHRGVSSNYGYTF
CDR3 DNA: TGCGCCAGCAGCTTGCACAGGGGCGTATCCTCTAACTATGGCTACACCTTC
clone size: NA
D gene: TRBD1
J gene: TRBJ1-2
V gene: TRBV5-1

CDR3 protein: CARQGVYEQYF
CDR3 DNA: TGTGCAAGGCAAGGGGTCTACGAGCAGTACTTC
clone size: NA
D gene: NA
J gene: TRBJ2-7
V gene: TRBV21-1

CDR3 protein: CASSRDRANGGYEQYF
CDR3 DNA: TGTGCCAGTAGTAGAGACAGGGCAAACGGTGGTTACGAGCAGTACTTC
clone size: NA
D gene: TRBD1
J gene: TRBJ2-7
V gene: TRBV19

CDR3 protein: CASSPRLAGSYEQYF
CDR3 DNA: TGTGCCAGCAGCCCCCGACTAGCGGGGTCCTACGAGCAGTACTTC
clone size: NA
D gene: TRBD2
J gene: TRBJ2-7
V gene: TRBV4-2

CDR3 protein: CASKIGMGGYTF
CDR3 DNA: TGTGCCAGCAAGATAGGGATGGGGGGCTACACCTTC
clone size: NA
D gene: NA
J gene: TRBJ1-2
V gene: TRBV28

CDR3 protein: CASSDPHSTDTQYF
CDR3 DNA: TGTGCCAGCAGTGATCCCCACAGCACAGATACGCAGTATTTT
clone size: NA
D gene: NA
J gene: TRBJ2-3
V gene: TRBV25-1

CDR3 protein: CATNNRGRGETQYF
CDR3 DNA: TGTGCCACCAACAACAGGGGGCGAGGGGAGACCCAGTACTTC
clone size: NA
D gene: TRBD1
J gene: TRBJ2-5
V gene: TRBV28

CDR3 protein: CASSPSGTGGVEQYF
CDR3 DNA: TGTGCCAGCTCACCTTCCGGGACAGGGGGCGTCGAGCAGTACTTC
clone size: once
D gene: TRBD1
J gene: TRBJ2-7
V gene: TRBV18

CDR3 protein: CASSPSGRGLTDEQFF
CDR3 DNA: TGTGCCAGCAGTCCTTCGGGCAGGGGGCTAACGGATGAGCAGTTCTTC
clone size: once
D gene: TRBD1
J gene: TRBJ2-1
V gene: TRBV28

CDR3 protein: CSAVGGNTIYF
CDR3 DNA: TGCAGTGCAGTGGGGGGAAACACCATATATTTT
clone size: NA
D gene: NA
J gene: TRBJ1-3
V gene: TRBV20-1

CDR3 protein: CSATGTGSWASGYTF
CDR3 DNA: TGCAGCGCCACCGGGACAGGGAGTTGGGCGAGCGGCTACACCTTC
clone size: once
D gene: TRBD1
J gene: TRBJ1-2
V gene: TRBV29-1

CDR3 protein: CAWSGGTGDNQPQHF
CDR3 DNA: TGTGCCTGGAGTGGGGGGACGGGAGACAATCAGCCCCAGCATTTT
clone size: few
D gene: NA
J gene: TRBJ1-5
V gene: TRBV30

CDR3 protein: CASSLAVNEQFF
CDR3 DNA: TGTGCCAGCAGCTTGGCAGTAAATGAGCAGTTCTTC
clone size: NA
D gene: NA
J gene: TRBJ2-1
V gene: TRBV5-4

CDR3 protein: CASSVVGTSPEQFF
CDR3 DNA: TGTGCCAGCAGCGTAGTTGGTACTAGCCCGGAGCAGTTCTTC
clone size: NA
D gene: NA
J gene: TRBJ2-1
V gene: TRBV9

CDR3 protein: CAWRWGGQVAEAFF
CDR3 DNA: TGTGCCTGGAGATGGGGGGGGCAGGTCGCTGAAGCTTTCTTT
clone size: NA
D gene: NA
J gene: TRBJ1-1
V gene: TRBV30

CDR3 protein: CASSYDREDEQYF
CDR3 DNA: TGTGCCAGCAGCTACGACAGGGAGGACGAGCAGTACTTC
clone size: NA
D gene: NA
J gene: TRBJ2-7
V gene: TRBV7-9

CDR3 protein: CSAPLGSGNTIYF
CDR3 DNA: TGCAGCGCCCCCCTAGGCTCCGGAAACACCATATATTTT
clone size: NA
D gene: NA
J gene: TRBJ1-3
V gene: TRBV29-1

CDR3 protein: CASSENGGTGNTIYF
CDR3 DNA: TGTGCCAGCAGTGAAAACGGAGGAACTGGAAACACCATATATTTT
clone size: NA
D gene: NA
J gene: TRBJ1-3
V gene: TRBV6-1

CDR3 protein: CASSVTSGGFNEQYF
CDR3 DNA: TGTGCCAGCAGCGTAACTTCCGGCGGGTTCAACGAGCAGTACTTC
clone size: NA
D gene: NA
J gene: TRBJ2-7
V gene: TRBV9

CDR3 protein: CASTETGSYNEQFF
CDR3 DNA: TGTGCCAGCACAGAGACAGGGTCCTACAATGAGCAGTTCTTC
clone size: NA
D gene: TRBD1
J gene: TRBJ2-1
V gene: TRBV28

CDR3 protein: CSVAVGYGYTF
CDR3 DNA: TGCAGCGTTGCCGTGGGATATGGCTACACCTTC
clone size: NA
D gene: NA
J gene: TRBJ1-2
V gene: TRBV29-1

CDR3 protein: CASSTPSRTDTQYF
CDR3 DNA: TGTGCCAGCAGTACTCCGTCCCGCACAGATACGCAGTATTTT
clone size: NA
D gene: NA
J gene: TRBJ2-3
V gene: TRBV25-1

CDR3 protein: CASSFNLRSYGYTF
CDR3 DNA: TGTGCCAGCAGTTTTAACCTCCGGAGCTATGGCTACACCTTC
clone size: NA
D gene: NA
J gene: TRBJ1-2
V gene: TRBV28

CDR3 protein: CASSLRQSSGNTIYF
CDR3 DNA: TGTGCCAGCAGCTTAAGACAGAGCTCTGGAAACACCATATATTTT
clone size: NA
D gene: NA
J gene: TRBJ1-3
V gene: TRBV11-2

CDR3 protein: CASSPSGAGGEQYF
CDR3 DNA: TGTGCCAGCAGCCCCAGTGGGGCGGGGGGCGAGCAGTACTTC
clone size: NA
D gene: TRBD2
J gene: TRBJ2-7
V gene: TRBV5-4

CDR3 protein: CASSPLGQGNQPQHF
CDR3 DNA: TGTGCCAGCAGCCCGCTGGGACAGGGCAATCAGCCCCAGCATTTT
clone size: NA
D gene: TRBD1
J gene: TRBJ1-5
V gene: TRBV28

CDR3 protein: CASSIIRDHYEQYF
CDR3 DNA: TGTGCCAGTAGTATAATCAGGGACCACTACGAGCAGTACTTC
clone size: NA
D gene: NA
J gene: TRBJ2-7
V gene: TRBV19